This is a list of T cell receptor beta chains from one sample in a study of CD8+CD57+ T cells in acquired aplastic anemia. TCRdb passed the reads through MiXCR, listing each CDR3 protein once. The repertoire holds about 110,000 distinct CDR3 sequences, with about half as singletons. The sample taken for sequencing was sorted CD4+, CD8+, or CD8+CD57+ T cells (not recorded which) from PBMCs. These receptors all stem from a human donor in good health, serving as a control. Each CDR3 is given with its conserved first and last residue. D genes are given only for firm matches. A clone size is listed for some rows: how often the clone was seen (once, few, many), or a class if it is expanded.

D gene: TRBD2
V gene: TRBV9
clone size: medium-sized
J gene: TRBJ2-7
CDR3 protein: CASSAEGGYEQYF
CDR3 DNA: TGTGCCAGCAGCGCTGAGGGAGGGTACGAGCAGTACTTC

D gene: TRBD1
V gene: TRBV27
clone size: many
J gene: TRBJ1-2
CDR3 protein: CASSWGQGDGYTF
CDR3 DNA: TGTGCCAGCAGTTGGGGACAGGGGGATGGCTACACCTTC

D gene: TRBD1
V gene: TRBV10-3
clone size: few
J gene: TRBJ1-2
CDR3 protein: CAISPGTASNYGYTF
CDR3 DNA: TGTGCCATCAGCCCTGGGACAGCTTCTAACTATGGCTACACCTTC

D gene: TRBD1
V gene: TRBV5-5
clone size: -
J gene: TRBJ1-3
CDR3 protein: CASSLGQGASGNTIYF
CDR3 DNA: TGTGCCAGCAGCTTGGGACAGGGGGCCTCTGGAAACACCATATATTTT

D gene: -
V gene: TRBV4-2
clone size: -
J gene: TRBJ2-7
CDR3 protein: CASSQRGLTYEQYF
CDR3 DNA: TGTGCCAGCAGCCAAAGGGGACTCACCTACGAGCAGTACTTC

D gene: TRBD1
V gene: TRBV20-1
clone size: -
J gene: TRBJ1-2
CDR3 protein: CSAKQGALSYGYTF
CDR3 DNA: TGCAGTGCTAAGCAGGGGGCTCTGTCCTATGGCTACACCTTC

D gene: -
V gene: TRBV5-1
clone size: -
J gene: TRBJ1-2
CDR3 protein: CASSFEENRLYGYTF
CDR3 DNA: TGCGCCAGCAGCTTTGAGGAGAACAGGCTCTATGGCTACACCTTC

D gene: -
V gene: TRBV25-1
clone size: many
J gene: TRBJ1-1
CDR3 protein: CASSESGEGDTEAFF
CDR3 DNA: TGTGCCAGCAGTGAAAGTGGGGAGGGGGACACTGAAGCTTTCTTT

D gene: -
V gene: TRBV9
clone size: many
J gene: TRBJ2-3
CDR3 protein: CASSSPPDTQYF
CDR3 DNA: TGTGCCAGCAGCTCCCCCCCAGATACGCAGTATTTT

D gene: -
V gene: TRBV7-2
clone size: -
J gene: TRBJ1-1
CDR3 protein: CASSLARGVTEAFF
CDR3 DNA: TGTGCCAGCAGCTTAGCGCGGGGGGTTACTGAAGCTTTCTTT

D gene: TRBD2
V gene: TRBV12-3/TRBV12-4
clone size: few
J gene: TRBJ2-1
CDR3 protein: CASSFLSGGINEQFF
CDR3 DNA: TGTGCCAGCAGTTTTTTAAGCGGGGGCATCAATGAGCAGTTCTTC

D gene: -
V gene: TRBV19
clone size: many
J gene: TRBJ2-1
CDR3 protein: CASRGGPYEQFF
CDR3 DNA: TGTGCCAGTAGGGGGGGGCCGTATGAGCAGTTCTTC

D gene: TRBD2
V gene: TRBV4-3
clone size: -
J gene: TRBJ2-1
CDR3 protein: CASGQVLAGGWQFF
CDR3 DNA: TGCGCCAGCGGCCAGGTCCTAGCGGGGGGTTGGCAGTTCTTC

D gene: -
V gene: TRBV29-1
clone size: -
J gene: TRBJ1-1
CDR3 protein: CSVEGQMNTEAFF
CDR3 DNA: TGCAGCGTTGAGGGTCAGATGAACACTGAAGCTTTCTTT

D gene: TRBD1
V gene: TRBV20-1
clone size: -
J gene: TRBJ1-3
CDR3 protein: CSAWDSGSGNTIYF
CDR3 DNA: TGCAGTGCGTGGGACAGTGGCTCTGGAAACACCATATATTTT